This T cell receptor (beta chain) was identified in a study of cytomegalovirus exposure and HLA in healthy donors. Across the study: Most donors, about 82% of approximately 400 genotyped, fell in the Caucasian-associated ancestry cluster. General study findings and limits: The likely explanation for a cluster of highly shared sequence variants was sequencing artifact. The presence/absence work took it that sequencing depth was about the same across donors. TRBV6-2, TRBV6-3 and some other V segments were unresolvable in 87-base-pair reads.

PCR primers comprised 60 Vbeta and 13 Jbeta primers. Clones were sequenced by immunoSEQ multiplex PCR, and TCRdb holds only the in-frame ones, with some missing. The table includes over 150,000 clones, around 80% detected once. This CDR3 has 14 amino acids. Trimming took 0 bases from V and 2 from J, leaving 9 bases between them. The germline V gene has CDR1 SGDLS and CDR2 YYNGEE. This clone came up once. Antigen specificity is unknown. The clonotype was recovered from a woman in her sixties or seventies in good health and CMV-seropositive. Sequences were obtained from PBMCs. The V and J genes are TRBV9 and TRBJ2-7, with D unclear. DNA of the CDR3: TGTGCCAGCAGCGTAGAGCTAGGTCCCTACGAGCAGTACTTC. Protein product: CASSVELGPYEQYF.